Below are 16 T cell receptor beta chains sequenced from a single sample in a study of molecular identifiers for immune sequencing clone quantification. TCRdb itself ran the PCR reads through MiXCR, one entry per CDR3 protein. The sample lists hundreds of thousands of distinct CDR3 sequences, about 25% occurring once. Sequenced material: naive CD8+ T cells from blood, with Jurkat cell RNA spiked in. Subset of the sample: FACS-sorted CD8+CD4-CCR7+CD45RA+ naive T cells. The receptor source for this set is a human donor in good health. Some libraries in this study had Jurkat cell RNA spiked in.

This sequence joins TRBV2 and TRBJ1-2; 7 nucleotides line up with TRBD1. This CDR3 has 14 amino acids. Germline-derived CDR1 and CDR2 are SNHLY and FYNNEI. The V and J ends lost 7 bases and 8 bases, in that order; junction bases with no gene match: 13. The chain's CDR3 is CASISGGGATGYTF. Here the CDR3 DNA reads TGTGCCAGCATATCCGGAGGGGGCGCAACGGGCTACACCTTC.

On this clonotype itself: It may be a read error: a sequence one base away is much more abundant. The CDR3 DNA reads as TGTGCCAGCAGCTTAACAGCTCCAAATGAAAACCTGTTTTTT. This encodes CASSLTAPNENLFF. V gene TRBV7-9 combines with J gene TRBJ1-4; the D is unclear. This CDR3 spans 14 amino acids. In germline, CDR1 is SEHNR, CDR2 FQNEAQ (reference sequence).

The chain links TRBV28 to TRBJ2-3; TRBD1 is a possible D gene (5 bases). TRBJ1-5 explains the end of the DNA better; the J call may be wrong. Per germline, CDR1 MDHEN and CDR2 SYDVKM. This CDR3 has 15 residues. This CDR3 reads CASSSSGPSTDTQHF. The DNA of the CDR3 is TGTGCCAGCAGTTCGTCGGGACCCAGCACAGATACGCAGCATTTT.

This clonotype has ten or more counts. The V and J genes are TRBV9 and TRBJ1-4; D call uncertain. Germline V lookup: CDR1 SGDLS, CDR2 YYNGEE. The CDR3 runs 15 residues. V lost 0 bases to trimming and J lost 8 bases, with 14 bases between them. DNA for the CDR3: TGTGCCAGCAGCGTAGATGGGAGTCTCAGGGAAAAACTGTTTTTT. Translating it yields CASSVDGSLREKLFF.

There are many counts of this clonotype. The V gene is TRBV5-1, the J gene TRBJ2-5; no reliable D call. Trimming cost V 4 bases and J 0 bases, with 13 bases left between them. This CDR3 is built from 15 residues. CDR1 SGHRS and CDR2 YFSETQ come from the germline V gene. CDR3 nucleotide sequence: TGCGCCAGCAGCCCCGCCTTAAACCACCAAGAGACCCAGTACTTC. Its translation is CASSPALNHQETQYF.

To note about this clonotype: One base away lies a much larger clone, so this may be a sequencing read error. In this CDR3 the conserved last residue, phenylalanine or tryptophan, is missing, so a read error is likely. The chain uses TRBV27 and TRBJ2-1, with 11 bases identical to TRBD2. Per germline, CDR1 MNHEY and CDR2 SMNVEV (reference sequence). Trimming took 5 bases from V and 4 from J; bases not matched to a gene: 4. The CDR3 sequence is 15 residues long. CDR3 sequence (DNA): TGTGCCAGCAGTGCCGGGACTAGCGGTTACAATGAGCAGTTCTCC. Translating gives CASSAGTSGYNEQFS.

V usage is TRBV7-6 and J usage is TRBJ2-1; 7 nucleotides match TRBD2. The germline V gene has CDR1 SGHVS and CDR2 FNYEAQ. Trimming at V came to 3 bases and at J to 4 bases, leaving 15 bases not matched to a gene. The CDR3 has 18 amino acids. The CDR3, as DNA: TGTGCCAGCAGCTTGGGGGTGCCGGCTAGCGGTTTTTACAATGAGCAGTTCTTC. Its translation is CASSLGVPASGFYNEQFF.

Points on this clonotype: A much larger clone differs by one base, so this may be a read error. The CDR3, as DNA: TGTGCCAGCAATTACGAGTCGGGACAGGGGGGCGAGCAGTACTTC. Translated: CASNYESGQGGEQYF. This chain uses TRBV6-5 with TRBJ2-7; 11 positions match TRBD1. Germline assignment: CDR1 MNHEY and CDR2 SVGAGI. This CDR3 region has 15 residues.

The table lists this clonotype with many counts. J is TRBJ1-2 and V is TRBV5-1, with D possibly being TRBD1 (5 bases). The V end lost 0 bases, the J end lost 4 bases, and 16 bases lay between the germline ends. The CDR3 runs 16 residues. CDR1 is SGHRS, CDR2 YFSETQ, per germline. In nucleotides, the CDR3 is TGCGCCAGCAGCTTGGCTGGGACGCTGGCTGGCTATGGCTACACCTTC. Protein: CASSLAGTLAGYGYTF.

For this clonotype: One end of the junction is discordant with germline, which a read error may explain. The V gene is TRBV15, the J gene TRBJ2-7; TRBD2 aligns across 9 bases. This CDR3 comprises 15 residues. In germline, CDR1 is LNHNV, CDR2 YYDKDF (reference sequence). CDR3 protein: CATRREIAGASEQYF. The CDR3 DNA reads TGTGCCACCCGCAGAGAGATAGCGGGAGCCTCCGAGCAGTACTTC. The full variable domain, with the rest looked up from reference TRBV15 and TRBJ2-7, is DAMVIQNPRYQVTQFGKPVTLSCSQTLNHNVMYWYQQKSSQAPKLLFHYYDKDFNNEADTPDNFQSRRPNTSFCFLDIRSPGLGDTAMYLCATRREIAGASEQYFGPGTRLTVT.

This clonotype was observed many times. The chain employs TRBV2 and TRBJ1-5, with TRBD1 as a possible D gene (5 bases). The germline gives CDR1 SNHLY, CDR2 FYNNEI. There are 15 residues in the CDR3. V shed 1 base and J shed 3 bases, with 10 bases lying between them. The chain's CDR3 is CASSEEDSLNQPQHF. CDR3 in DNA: TGTGCCAGCAGTGAAGAAGACAGTCTCAATCAGCCCCAGCATTTT. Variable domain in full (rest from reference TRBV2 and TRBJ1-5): EPEVTQTPSHQVTQMGQEVILRCVPISNHLYFYWYRQILGQKVEFLVSFYNNEISEKSEIFDDQFSVERPDGSNFTLKIRSTKLEDSAMYFCASSEEDSLNQPQHFGDGTRLSIL.

The CDR3 nucleotides read TGTGCCGGTGCCGAGACACCTTCCTACGAGCAGTACTTC. The encoded protein is CAGAETPSYEQYF. This chain connects TRBV19 to TRBJ2-7; D unclear. Germline-derived CDR1 and CDR2 are LNHDA and SQIVND (reference sequence). This CDR3 contains 13 residues. With 11 bases removed from V and 1 base from J, the gap between germline ends came to 15 bases.

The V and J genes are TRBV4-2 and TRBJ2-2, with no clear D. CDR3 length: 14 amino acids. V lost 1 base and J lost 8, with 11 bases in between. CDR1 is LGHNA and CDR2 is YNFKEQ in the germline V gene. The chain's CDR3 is CASSQGVTTGELFF. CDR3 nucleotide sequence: TGTGCCAGCAGCCAAGGAGTCACCACGGGGGAGCTGTTTTTT.

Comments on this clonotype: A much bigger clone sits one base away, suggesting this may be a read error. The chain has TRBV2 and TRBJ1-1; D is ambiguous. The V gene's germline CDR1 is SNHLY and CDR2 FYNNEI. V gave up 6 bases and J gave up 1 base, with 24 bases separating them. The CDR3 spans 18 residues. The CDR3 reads CASSVKSGWMGTNTEAFF. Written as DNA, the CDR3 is TGTGCCAGCAGCGTTAAGTCCGGTTGGATGGGAACGAACACTGAAGCTTTCTTT.

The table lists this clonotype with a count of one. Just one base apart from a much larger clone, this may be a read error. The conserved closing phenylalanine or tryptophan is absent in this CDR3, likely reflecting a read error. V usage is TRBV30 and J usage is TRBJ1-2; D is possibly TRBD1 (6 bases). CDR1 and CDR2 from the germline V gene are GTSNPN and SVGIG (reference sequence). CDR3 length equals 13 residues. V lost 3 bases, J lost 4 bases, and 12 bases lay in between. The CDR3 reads CAWSPGTPYGYTY. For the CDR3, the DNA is TGTGCCTGGAGCCCCGGGACACCCTATGGCTACACCTAC.

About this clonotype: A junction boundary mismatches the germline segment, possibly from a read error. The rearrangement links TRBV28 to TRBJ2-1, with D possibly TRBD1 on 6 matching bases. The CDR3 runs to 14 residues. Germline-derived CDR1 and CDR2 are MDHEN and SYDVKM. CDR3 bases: TGTGCCAGCACCGCAGGGGACACCTACAATGAGCAGTTCTTT. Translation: CASTAGDTYNEQFF.